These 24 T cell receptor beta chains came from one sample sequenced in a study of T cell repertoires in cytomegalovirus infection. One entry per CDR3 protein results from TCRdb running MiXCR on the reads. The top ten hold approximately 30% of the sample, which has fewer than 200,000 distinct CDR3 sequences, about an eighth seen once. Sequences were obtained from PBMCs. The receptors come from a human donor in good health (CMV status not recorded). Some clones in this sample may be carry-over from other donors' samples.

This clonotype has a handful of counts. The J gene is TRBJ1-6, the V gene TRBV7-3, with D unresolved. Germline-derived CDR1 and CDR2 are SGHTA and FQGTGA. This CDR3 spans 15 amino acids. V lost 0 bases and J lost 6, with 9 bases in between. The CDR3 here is CASSLTPRANSPLHF. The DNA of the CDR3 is TGTGCCAGCAGCTTAACCCCGCGGGCTAATTCACCCCTCCACTTT.

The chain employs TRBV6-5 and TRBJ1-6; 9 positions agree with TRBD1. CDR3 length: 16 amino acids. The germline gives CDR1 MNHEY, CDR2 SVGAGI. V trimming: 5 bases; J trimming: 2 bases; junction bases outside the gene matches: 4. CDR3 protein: CASSQQGAAYNSPLHF. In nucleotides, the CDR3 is TGTGCCAGCAGTCAACAGGGGGCCGCCTATAATTCACCCCTCCACTTT.

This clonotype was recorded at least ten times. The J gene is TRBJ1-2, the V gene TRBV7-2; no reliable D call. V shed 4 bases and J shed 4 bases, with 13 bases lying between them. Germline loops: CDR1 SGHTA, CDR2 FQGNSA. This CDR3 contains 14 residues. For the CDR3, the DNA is TGTGCCAGCAGCTCCGCCCGTCGGGGCTATGGCTACACCTTC. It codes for CASSSARRGYGYTF.

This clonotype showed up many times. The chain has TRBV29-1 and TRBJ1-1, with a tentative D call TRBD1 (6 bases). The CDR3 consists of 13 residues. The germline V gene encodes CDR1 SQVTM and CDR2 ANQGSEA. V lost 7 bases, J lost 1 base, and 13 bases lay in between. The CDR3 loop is CSARQVPNTEAFF. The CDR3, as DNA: TGCAGCGCTCGACAGGTGCCGAACACTGAAGCTTTCTTT. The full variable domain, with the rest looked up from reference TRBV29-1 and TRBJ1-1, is SAVISQKPSRDICQRGTSLTIQCQVDSQVTMMFWYRQQPGQSLTLIATANQGSEATYESGFVIDKFPISRPNLTFSTLTVSNMSPEDSSIYLCSARQVPNTEAFFGQGTRLTVV.

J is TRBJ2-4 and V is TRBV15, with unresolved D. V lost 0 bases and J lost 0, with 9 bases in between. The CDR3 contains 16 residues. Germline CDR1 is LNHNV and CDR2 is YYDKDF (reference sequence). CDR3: CATSREGRLAKNIQYF. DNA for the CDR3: TGTGCCACCAGCAGAGAGGGCAGACTAGCCAAAAACATTCAGTACTTC.

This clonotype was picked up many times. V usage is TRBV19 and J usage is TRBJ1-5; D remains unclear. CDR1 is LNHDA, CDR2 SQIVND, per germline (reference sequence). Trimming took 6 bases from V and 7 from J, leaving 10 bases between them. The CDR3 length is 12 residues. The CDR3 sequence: CASSPTGQPQHF. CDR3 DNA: TGTGCCAGTAGCCCGACCGGGCAGCCCCAGCATTTT.

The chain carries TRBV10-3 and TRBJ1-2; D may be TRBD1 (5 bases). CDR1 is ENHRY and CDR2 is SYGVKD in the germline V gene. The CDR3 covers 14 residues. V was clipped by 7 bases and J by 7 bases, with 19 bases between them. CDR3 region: CAINANNLGGGYTF. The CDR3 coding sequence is TGTGCCATCAATGCGAATAACTTGGGGGGTGGCTACACCTTC.

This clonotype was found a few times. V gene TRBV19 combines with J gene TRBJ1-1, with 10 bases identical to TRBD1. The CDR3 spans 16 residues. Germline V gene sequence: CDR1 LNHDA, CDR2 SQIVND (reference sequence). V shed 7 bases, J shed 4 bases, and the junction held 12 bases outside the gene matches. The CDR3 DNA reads TGTGCCAGTACCTTTATCTCGACAGGGGGCCTCACTGAAGCTTTCTTT. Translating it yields CASTFISTGGLTEAFF.

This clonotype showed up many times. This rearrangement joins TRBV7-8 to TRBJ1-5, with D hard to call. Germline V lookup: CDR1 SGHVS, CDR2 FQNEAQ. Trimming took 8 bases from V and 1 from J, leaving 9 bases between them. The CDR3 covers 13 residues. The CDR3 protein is CASDEQSNQPQHF. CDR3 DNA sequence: TGTGCCAGCGATGAACAGAGCAATCAGCCCCAGCATTTT.

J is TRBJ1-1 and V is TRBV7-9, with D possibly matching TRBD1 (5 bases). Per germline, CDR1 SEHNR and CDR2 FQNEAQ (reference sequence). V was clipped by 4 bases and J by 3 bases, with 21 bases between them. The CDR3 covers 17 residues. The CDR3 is CASSYTSPRGGDTEAFF. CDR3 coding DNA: TGTGCCAGCAGCTACACTTCGCCGCGGGGGGGGGACACTGAAGCTTTCTTT.

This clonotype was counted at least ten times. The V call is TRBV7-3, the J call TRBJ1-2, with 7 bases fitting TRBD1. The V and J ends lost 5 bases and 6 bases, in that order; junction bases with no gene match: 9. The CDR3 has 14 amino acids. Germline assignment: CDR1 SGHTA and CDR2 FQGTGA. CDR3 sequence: CASSLGGGADGYTF. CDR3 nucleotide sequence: TGTGCCAGCAGCCTCGGAGGGGGCGCAGATGGCTACACCTTC.

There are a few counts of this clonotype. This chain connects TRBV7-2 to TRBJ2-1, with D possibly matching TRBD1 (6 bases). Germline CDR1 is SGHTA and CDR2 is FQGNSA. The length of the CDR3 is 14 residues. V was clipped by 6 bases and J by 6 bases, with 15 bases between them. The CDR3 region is CASSFYSRGNEQFF. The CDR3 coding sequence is TGTGCCAGCAGTTTCTACTCCAGGGGCAATGAGCAGTTCTTC. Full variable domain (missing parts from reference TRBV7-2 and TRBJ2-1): GAGVSQSPSNKVTEKGKDVELRCDPISGHTALYWYRQSLGQGLEFLIYFQGNSAPDKSGLPSDRFSAERTGGSVSTLTIQRTQQEDSAVYLCASSFYSRGNEQFFGPGTRLTVL.

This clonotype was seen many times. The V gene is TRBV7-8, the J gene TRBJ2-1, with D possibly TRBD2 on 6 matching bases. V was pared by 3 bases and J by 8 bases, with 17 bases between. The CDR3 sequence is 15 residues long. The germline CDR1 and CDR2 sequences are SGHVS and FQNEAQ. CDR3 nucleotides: TGTGCCAGCAGCTTCTTAGGAGGGCCCAGGGATGAGCAGTTCTTC. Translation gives CASSFLGGPRDEQFF.

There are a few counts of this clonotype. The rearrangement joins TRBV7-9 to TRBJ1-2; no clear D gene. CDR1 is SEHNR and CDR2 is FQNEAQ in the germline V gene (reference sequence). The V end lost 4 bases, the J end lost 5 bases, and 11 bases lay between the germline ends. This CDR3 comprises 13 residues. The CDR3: CASSSFSLYGYTF. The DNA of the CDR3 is TGTGCCAGCAGCTCTTTCTCCCTTTATGGCTACACCTTC.

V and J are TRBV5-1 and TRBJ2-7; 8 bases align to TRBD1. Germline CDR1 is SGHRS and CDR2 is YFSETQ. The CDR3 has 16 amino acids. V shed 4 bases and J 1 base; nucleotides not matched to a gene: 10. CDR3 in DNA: TGCGCCAGCAGCCCTAATCCCCAGGGGGCGTCCTACGAGCAGTACTTC. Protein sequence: CASSPNPQGASYEQYF.

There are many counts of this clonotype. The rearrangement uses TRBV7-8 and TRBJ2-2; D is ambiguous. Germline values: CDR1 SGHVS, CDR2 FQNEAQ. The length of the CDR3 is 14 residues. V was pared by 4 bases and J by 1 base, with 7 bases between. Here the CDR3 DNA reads TGTGCCAGCAGCTCCGAAGGGAACACCGGGGAGCTGTTTTTT. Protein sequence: CASSSEGNTGELFF.

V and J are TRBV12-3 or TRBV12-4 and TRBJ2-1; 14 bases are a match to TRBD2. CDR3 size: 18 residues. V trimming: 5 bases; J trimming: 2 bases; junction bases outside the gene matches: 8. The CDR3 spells CASSLRLAGGLTYNEQFF. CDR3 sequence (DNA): TGTGCCAGCAGTCTTCGACTAGCGGGGGGGCTAACCTACAATGAGCAGTTCTTC.

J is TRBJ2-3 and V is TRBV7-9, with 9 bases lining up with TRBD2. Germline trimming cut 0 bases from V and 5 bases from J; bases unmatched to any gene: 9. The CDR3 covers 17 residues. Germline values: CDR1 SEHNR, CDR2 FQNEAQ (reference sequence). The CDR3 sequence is CASSLALAGLSGDTQYF. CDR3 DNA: TGTGCCAGCAGCTTAGCCCTAGCGGGACTTTCCGGAGATACGCAGTATTTT.

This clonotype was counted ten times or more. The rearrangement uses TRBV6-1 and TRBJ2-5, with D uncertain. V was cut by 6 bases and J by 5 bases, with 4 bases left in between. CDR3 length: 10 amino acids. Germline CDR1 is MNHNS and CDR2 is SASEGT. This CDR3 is CASREETQYF. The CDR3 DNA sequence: TGTGCCAGCAGGGAGGAGACCCAGTACTTC.

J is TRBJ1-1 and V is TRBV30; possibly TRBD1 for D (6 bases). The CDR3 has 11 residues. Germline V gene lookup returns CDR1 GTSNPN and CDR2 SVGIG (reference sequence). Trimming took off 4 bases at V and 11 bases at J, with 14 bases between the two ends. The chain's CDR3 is CAWTWTVGAFF. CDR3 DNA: TGTGCCTGGACCTGGACAGTTGGGGCTTTCTTT.

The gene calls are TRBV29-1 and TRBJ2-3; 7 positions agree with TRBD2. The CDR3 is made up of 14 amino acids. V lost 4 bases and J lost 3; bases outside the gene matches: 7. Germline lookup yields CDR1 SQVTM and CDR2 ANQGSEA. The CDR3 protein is CSVGWGGTTDTQYF. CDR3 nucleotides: TGCAGCGTTGGTTGGGGGGGAACAACAGATACGCAGTATTTT.

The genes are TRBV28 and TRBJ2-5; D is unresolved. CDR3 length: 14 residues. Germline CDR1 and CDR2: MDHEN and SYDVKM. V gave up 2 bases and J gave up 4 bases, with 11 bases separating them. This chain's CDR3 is CASSLVTLVETQYF. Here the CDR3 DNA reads TGTGCCAGCAGTTTAGTAACATTAGTAGAGACCCAGTACTTC.

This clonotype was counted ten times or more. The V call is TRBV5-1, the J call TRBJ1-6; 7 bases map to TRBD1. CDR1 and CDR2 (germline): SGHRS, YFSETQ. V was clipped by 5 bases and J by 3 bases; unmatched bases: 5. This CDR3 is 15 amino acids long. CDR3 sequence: CASREQGNYNSPLHF. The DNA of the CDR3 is TGCGCCAGCAGAGAACAGGGGAACTATAATTCACCCCTCCACTTT.

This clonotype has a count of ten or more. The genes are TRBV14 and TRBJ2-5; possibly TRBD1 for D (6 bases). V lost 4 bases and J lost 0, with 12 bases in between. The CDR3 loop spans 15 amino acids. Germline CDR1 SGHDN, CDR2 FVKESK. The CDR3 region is CASSPGQPYQETQYF. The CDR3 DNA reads TGTGCCAGCAGCCCCGGACAGCCTTACCAAGAGACCCAGTACTTC.